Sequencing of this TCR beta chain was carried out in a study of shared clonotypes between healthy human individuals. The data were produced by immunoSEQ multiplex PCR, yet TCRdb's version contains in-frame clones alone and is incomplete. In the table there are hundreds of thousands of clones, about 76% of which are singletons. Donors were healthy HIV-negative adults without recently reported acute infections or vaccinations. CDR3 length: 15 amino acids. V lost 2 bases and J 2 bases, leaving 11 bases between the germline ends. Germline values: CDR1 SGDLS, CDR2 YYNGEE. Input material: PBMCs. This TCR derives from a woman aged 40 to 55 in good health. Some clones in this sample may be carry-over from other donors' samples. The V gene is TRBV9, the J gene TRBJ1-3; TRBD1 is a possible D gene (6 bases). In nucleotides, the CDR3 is TGTGCCAGCAGCGTTCAGGGGTTTGCTGGAAACACCATATATTTT. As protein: CASSVQGFAGNTIYF.